This T cell receptor (beta chain) was profiled in a study of shared clonotypes between healthy human individuals. Study information: Ranging from 18 to 49 in age, donors were a couple of women and a few men. Donors had three CD4 naive, three CD4 memory, two CD8 naive and one CD8 memory plate apiece.

Sequencing was at deep level. Genomic DNA belonging to each subset was distributed in equal measure over several immunoSEQ plates. Data came from immunoSEQ multiplex PCR; TCRdb stores just in-frame clones and leaves some out. The table has 330,000 or so clones, more than 60% seen once; the top ten hold 8% to 13%. The CDR3 has 13 residues. The J segment lost 8 bases and the V segment lost 3 bases, leaving 4 bases of the junction unmatched. Germline values: CDR1 MRHNA, CDR2 SNTAGT. The V and J genes are TRBV6-4 and TRBJ2-1; 7 bases match TRBD2. This TCR was sampled from a man aged 30 to 39 in good health. Sequences were obtained from memory CD4+ T cells sorted from blood. Specified subset: CD45RA-negative fraction. In DNA form, the CDR3 reads TGTGCCAGCAGTGAGTCAGGGAGGGATGAGCAGTTCTTC. Residues: CASSESGRDEQFF.